This TCR beta chain was identified in a study of T cell repertoires in cytomegalovirus infection. About the study: Matching HLA type, along with CMV infection, was indicated by public TCR beta signatures. Whole-study results and caveats: HLA-C-restricted CMV clonotypes gave the most frequent clonotype in two of eight donors. Using cumulative public TCR beta family frequency, the authors identified those who carried CMV together with the relevant HLA.

This clonotype was observed a handful of times. The antigen is not known. Germline CDR1 reads LNHNV; CDR2 reads YYDKDF (reference sequence). With V trimmed by 3 bases and J by 1 base, 14 bases remained unmatched. CDR3 length equals 19 residues. TCRdb re-derived calls from the reads in MiXCR, one entry per CDR3 protein. The sample has about 530,000 distinct CDR3 sequences, roughly 29% seen once; the top ten hold 13%. The source is a human donor in good health (CMV status not recorded). Some clones in this sample may be carry-over from other donors' samples. The chain is built from TRBV15 and TRBJ2-1, with 8 nucleotides matching TRBD2. The sample taken for sequencing was PBMCs. CDR3 sequence: CATSSGVLRAGVSYNEQFF. As DNA, the CDR3 is TGTGCCACCAGCAGCGGGGTACTTCGAGCGGGAGTATCCTACAATGAGCAGTTCTTC.